The TCR beta chain under discussion was sequenced for a study of graft-versus-host responses after intestinal transplantation (dated by TCRdb to the early 2020s). With regard to the full study: The transplants that recipients received were multivisceral, liver-intestinal, or isolated intestinal. Graft-versus-host and host-versus-graft alloreactive T cell clones were tracked in the graft, circulation and bone marrow after intestinal transplantation using bulk TCR-beta CDR3 sequencing. Anti-thymocyte globulin induction was given to all recipients, followed by maintenance tacrolimus and steroids for approximately three years. Samples from a few later patients were sequenced in-house on an Illumina MiSeq with MiXCR processing rather than by the commercial service. A peak of at least 4% donor T cells among recipient peripheral blood mononuclear cells was the definition used for donor T cell macrochimerism. Of the roughly 26 intestinal transplant recipients enrolled in the cohort, one of whom was a retransplant, a few patients without pretransplant specimens were excluded. To identify alloreactive clones, pre-transplant mixed lymphocyte reaction products were sequenced and then compared with unstimulated pre-transplant donor and recipient T cells.

From V the trimming removes 2 bases and from J it removes 8 bases, while the gene matches leave 9 bases of the junction unaccounted for. Counted from cysteine to phenylalanine, this CDR3 has 15 amino acids. Only CDR3 DNA is held: 45 bases, read in frame from base 1. CDR1 and CDR2, looked up from the germline V gene, are SNHLY and FYNNEI. Receptors were amplified or captured by the immunoSEQ multiplex PCR assay. For most patients, genomic DNA was isolated using the Qiagen DNeasy Blood and Tissue Kit and was shipped frozen to Adaptive Biotechnologies for TCR sequencing. For most patients, high-throughput TCR-beta CDR3 sequencing of genomic DNA was performed by Adaptive Biotechnologies. As for the authors' bioinformatics: Adaptive's ImmunoSEQ software supplied the TCR sequencing data for 15 to 20 patients, while MiXCR and VDJtools were used to process a few other patients. To correct CD4 versus CD8 sorting errors, sequences present in both subsets at a frequency ratio below 5:1 were removed. CDR3 nucleotide sequences shared between donor and recipient were removed because the origin of such sequences could not be assigned. To be classed as alloreactive, a clone needed at least 2-fold expansion over unstimulated cells and a minimum CFSE-low frequency of 0.002% (template counts) or 0.001% (read counts). Mappable clones were those detected in sequenced pre-transplant spleen, lymph node, or MLR CFSE-low populations of the donor or recipient. The cumulative frequency of alloreactive clones was calculated as a percentage of all sequences, weighted by copy number. TCRdb took over this immuneACCESS table, retaining in-frame rearrangements with V and J assigned. Such tables are incomplete; in checked studies, under half of the missing clones stem from an unresolved V gene, and the remainder is unexplained. D and trimming were read from the DNA, whereas the V and J calls and clone size are those reported in that table. Here the sample has tens of thousands of clones; 90% occur a single time. The ten largest clones take up around 0.11% of the sample.

As for this clone: Its recognized antigen is unknown. There are no base qualities to consult, and no much larger clone falls within one base.

Broad study findings and their caveats: The conclusions were limited by the relatively low number and heterogeneity of the intestinal transplant patients. GvH clones were detected in recipient bone marrow, and some of these GvH clones were observed earlier in ileal mucosa or blood, consistent with an intestinal mucosal origin. In the allografts of patients with donor T cell macrochimerism, GvH to HvG T cell clonal ratios were high. Early after transplant, peak levels of circulating GvH clones were found to be associated with declines in HvG clones.

In the paper's terms, the time point label means: cells obtained before transplantation from donor or recipient. CD3+CD4+ and CD3+CD8+ populations were FACS-sorted from unstimulated pre-transplant donor and recipient cells taken from spleen or lymph nodes. Sequences were derived from unstimulated CD4+ T cells sorted from spleen or lymph node cells, sampled before intestinal transplant. This TCR was recovered from a human donor who received an intestinal transplant. The V and J segments used are TRBV2 and TRBJ1-3, with 7 central nucleotides matching TRBD1. The bases read TGTGCCAGCAGTGAAAGACAGGGCGGACTGGACACCATATATTTT. It is translated as CASSERQGGLDTIYF.